This T cell receptor beta chain was profiled in a study of blood T cell dynamics during melanoma immunotherapy. Across the whole study: First-line therapy was either pembrolizumab or nivolumab with ipilimumab for metastatic melanoma. Study results and limitations: At W3, later disease-control patients showed bifurcated PBMC repertoire changes, unlike progressors.

As regards this clone: As yet, its antigen is unknown.

Time point given: pre-treatment baseline. The protocol was immunoSEQ multiplex PCR, while the TCRdb copy is restricted to in-frame clones and leaves out a portion. This sample has approximately 11,000 clones, with around four fifths found just once. This CDR3 region has 13 residues. V was clipped by 4 bases and J by 5 bases; unmatched bases: 1. Germline CDR1 is WSHSY and CDR2 is SAAADI. The sequencing used blood, collected from a patient treated with checkpoint blockade. The chain joins TRBV10-2 to TRBJ1-1; 10 bases match TRBD1. The source is a human donor with melanoma. The CDR3 protein is CASSGTGGTEAFF. The CDR3 DNA is TGCGCCAGCAGTGGGACAGGGGGTACTGAAGCTTTCTTT.